This TCR beta chain was found in a study of blood T cell repertoires in COVID-19. Cohort allocation depended upon clinical history that participants reported. Repertoires were generated with immunoSEQ multiplex PCR, while TCRdb's copy carries only in-frame clones and drops some. Altogether 250,000 to 350,000 clones are present, roughly 90% being singletons, with the ten largest covering approximately 3%. Trimming removed 5 bases from V and 0 bases from J; junction bases left unmatched: 12. Germline CDR1 reads SGHNT; CDR2 reads YYREEE (reference sequence). CDR3 length equals 18 residues. The sequencing input was PBMCs or T cells enriched from blood (not recorded which). V is TRBV5-4 and J is TRBJ2-1; TRBD2 aligns across 9 bases. The TCR originated in a woman in her fifties or sixties who had recovered from COVID-19. The chain's CDR3 is CASRSRRLAESSYNEQFF. In DNA, the CDR3 is TGTGCCAGCAGGTCAAGACGACTAGCGGAAAGCTCCTACAATGAGCAGTTCTTC.